These T cell receptor beta chains were read from a single sample in a study of blood T cells in healthy people across ages. TCRdb itself ran the 5' RACE reads through MiXCR, one entry per CDR3 protein. This sample has 850,000 to 1,300,000 distinct CDR3 sequences, with around 45% found just once. Sequencing used blood. These receptors were obtained from a woman in her fifties or sixties in good health. Both conserved end residues are part of each CDR3. A D gene is named only where the DNA matches it firmly. Not every row has a clone size; where given, it reads once, few, many or a size class.

>TRBJ2-7|TRBV20-1|NA|NA
TGCAGTGCTAGGCTTAGGGCGAGCGGCGAGCAGTACTTC
CSARLRASGEQYF
>TRBJ2-5|TRBV6-2/TRBV6-3|NA|NA
TGTGCCAGCAGTGATGTTGGAAACCAAGAGACCCAGTACTTC
CASSDVGNQETQYF
>TRBJ2-5|TRBV2|many|TRBD2
TGTGCCAGCAGTGATGGGGGGGGAGCTGGGGAGACCCAGTACTTC
CASSDGGGAGETQYF
>TRBJ2-7|TRBV12-3/TRBV12-4|few|TRBD2
TGTGCCAGCAGCCGACTAGCGGGAGACCCGAGCTACGAGCAGTACTTC
CASSRLAGDPSYEQYF
>TRBJ1-2|TRBV21-1|few|NA
TGTGCCAGCAGCCCGGACCATCCTAACTATGGCTACACCTTC
CASSPDHPNYGYTF
>TRBJ2-7|TRBV6-2/TRBV6-3|NA|TRBD2
TGTGCCAGCAGTTACCGAGGGACTAGCGGGAGAGGAAGGGGCGAGCAGTACTTC
CASSYRGTSGRGRGEQYF
>TRBJ2-7|TRBV25-1|once|NA
TGTGCCAGCAATGGAGGGGGATCTTGGTACGAGCAGTACTTC
CASNGGGSWYEQYF
>TRBJ2-2|TRBV5-1|NA|NA
TGCGCCAGCAGCTTGGGGAAAGAGGAGCTGTTTTTT
CASSLGKEELFF
>TRBJ2-7|TRBV6-1|NA|NA
TGTGCCAGCAGTGGGAGGGAATACCTCCCCTACGAGCAGTACTTC
CASSGREYLPYEQYF
>TRBJ2-7|TRBV7-2|NA|TRBD2
TGTGCCAGTTGCCCCACTGCACCGGGACTAGCGGAGGAGCAGTACTTC
CASCPTAPGLAEEQYF
>TRBJ2-1|TRBV7-9|NA|NA
TGTGCCAGCAGCTTAGCGCTAAGGGCTTTTAATGAGCAGTTCTTC
CASSLALRAFNEQFF
>TRBJ2-5|TRBV28|few|NA
TGTGCCAGCAGTTTTAAGGGGGGTTGGCAAGAGACCCAGTACTTC
CASSFKGGWQETQYF
>TRBJ2-1|TRBV4-3|NA|TRBD1
TGCGCCAGCAGCCAAGGTCCCGGGACAGGGTTCAATGAGCAGTTCTTC
CASSQGPGTGFNEQFF
>TRBJ2-7|TRBV10-3|NA|TRBD1
TGTGCCATCAGCCAAGACAGGGGGGTCTACGAGCAGTACTTC
CAISQDRGVYEQYF
>TRBJ2-4|TRBV3-1|NA|TRBD2
TGTGCCAGCAGCCAAAGGTCTAGCGGCCTAGCCAAAAACATTCAGTACTTC
CASSQRSSGLAKNIQYF
>TRBJ2-4|TRBV12-3/TRBV12-4|NA|NA
TGTGCCAGCAGGAATAGCGGAAACATTCAGTACTTC
CASRNSGNIQYF
>TRBJ2-1|TRBV7-2|NA|NA
TGTGCCAGCAGCTTACTACAATCGAGTAGGAATGAGCAGTTCTTC
CASSLLQSSRNEQFF
>TRBJ2-4|TRBV6-2/TRBV6-3|few|NA
TGTGCCAGCAGCCATACCCGGGACATAAACATTCAGTACTTC
CASSHTRDINIQYF
>TRBJ2-5|TRBV6-5|NA|NA
TGTGCCAGCAGTTACTCGTGGTTAGCTGTTCGGGCGGATGTGCAAGAGACCCAGTACTTC
CASSYSWLAVRADVQETQYF
>TRBJ2-1|TRBV11-2|NA|NA
TGTGCCAGCAGCCCCTTAGGGGTCGAGCAGTTCTTC
CASSPLGVEQFF
>TRBJ2-1|TRBV5-1|few|TRBD1
TGCGCCAGCAGCGTGAGGACAGGGAATGAGCAGTTCTTC
CASSVRTGNEQFF
>TRBJ2-7|TRBV4-2|once|TRBD1
TGTGCCAGCAGCCGAGGCCGGGACAGCTCTTCCTACGAGCAGTACTTC
CASSRGRDSSSYEQYF
>TRBJ2-3|TRBV7-9|NA|NA
TGTGCCAGCAGCCCCCCCTTTGACGGGACGCAGTATTTT
CASSPPFDGTQYF
>TRBJ2-5|TRBV20-1|NA|TRBD1
TGCAGTGCTTTTGCCGGCGACAGGGCTTTGGGTGAGCAGTACTTC
CSAFAGDRALGEQYF
>TRBJ1-2|TRBV27|NA|NA
TGTGCCAGCAGTTTATCCGGGACACACCATGGCTACACCTTC
CASSLSGTHHGYTF
>TRBJ2-4|TRBV2|few|NA
TGTGCCAGCAGTGGGTCAGGGCGAGCCAAAAACATTCAGTACTTC
CASSGSGRAKNIQYF
>TRBJ1-2|TRBV6-1|NA|TRBD1
TGTGCCAGCAGTCCAACCGGGACAGGGGGCGATAAAGCCACCTTC
CASSPTGTGGDKATF
>TRBJ1-2|TRBV20-1|few|NA
TGCAGTGCTAGATCCAGGGAGTTCTATGGCTACACCTTC
CSARSREFYGYTF
>TRBJ2-7|TRBV27|NA|TRBD2
TGTGCCAGCAGGGTAGTAAGCGGGACTCGGGAGCAGTACTTC
CASRVVSGTREQYF
>TRBJ1-5|TRBV5-5|NA|TRBD1
TGTGCCAGCAGCTTTACGCAAGCGAGGACAGGGGCGGGCAATCAGCCCCAGCATTTT
CASSFTQARTGAGNQPQHF
>TRBJ2-4|TRBV7-6|NA|NA
TGTGCCAGCAGCTTAGGCCCTCTAAGCGGACTAGCCAAAAACATTCAGTACTTC
CASSLGPLSGLAKNIQYF
>TRBJ2-3|TRBV20-1|NA|NA
TGCAGTACTAAGGGACTGAATGGGGATACGCAGTATTTT
CSTKGLNGDTQYF
>TRBJ1-5|TRBV5-4|NA|TRBD1
TGTGCCAGCAGCTGGGAAAGGGGGCCGGGCAATCAGCCCCAGCATTTT
CASSWERGPGNQPQHF
>TRBJ1-2|TRBV6-5|NA|NA
TGTGCCAGCAGTTTAAACCCGACAGCGGCTAACTATGGCTACACCTTC
CASSLNPTAANYGYTF
>TRBJ2-3|TRBV18|NA|TRBD2
TGTGCCAGCTCACCACGGCCAGCGGGGTATAGCACAGATACGCAGTATTTT
CASSPRPAGYSTDTQYF
>TRBJ2-7|TRBV29-1|NA|TRBD1
TGCAGCGTTGGCGAGAGGACAGGGGGTTACTACGAGCAGTACTTC
CSVGERTGGYYEQYF
>TRBJ2-1|TRBV9|NA|NA
TGTGCCAGCAGCGTAGGGACTCACAATGGTGAGCAGTTCTTC
CASSVGTHNGEQFF
>TRBJ1-2|TRBV19|NA|NA
TGTGCCAGTAGTACCCAGAGACAGGCCCCGTTTGGCGGCTACACCTTC
CASSTQRQAPFGGYTF
>TRBJ2-1|TRBV29-1|NA|TRBD1
TGCAGCACCGGACAGGGGACAATTGAGCAGTTCTTC
CSTGQGTIEQFF
>TRBJ2-1|TRBV18|NA|TRBD1
TGTGCCAGCTCACCAATGACAGGGTTGAGTGAGCAGTTCTTC
CASSPMTGLSEQFF
>TRBJ2-1|TRBV29-1|NA|NA
TGCAGCGTTGACGCAGATGAGCAGTTCTTC
CSVDADEQFF
>TRBJ2-7|TRBV20-1|NA|TRBD2
TGCAGTGGCCACCTAGCGGGGAACTCCTACGAGCAGTACTTC
CSGHLAGNSYEQYF
>TRBJ2-7|TRBV9|NA|TRBD2
TGTGCCAGCAGCCCAAGACTAGCGTCTAGCTCCTACGAGCAGTACTTC
CASSPRLASSSYEQYF
>TRBJ2-5|TRBV10-3|few|TRBD2
TGTGCCACCGGCGATAATCAGGGTTCAGCCGGGACTAGCGGGCAAGAGACCCAGTACTTC
CATGDNQGSAGTSGQETQYF